This entry concerns a single TCR beta chain. The antigen is not known. The source of the sample is a study of cytomegalovirus exposure and HLA in healthy donors. Looking at the study overall: The roughly 100 million unique TCR beta sequences, from about 190 million T cells, were found by an earlier analysis. Clustering assigned 70% to 85% of the approximately 430 genotyped donors to the Caucasian-associated ancestry cluster.

This CDR3 region has 13 residues. The V end lost 0 bases, the J end lost 7 bases, and 9 bases lay between the germline ends. The V gene's germline CDR1 is MGHRA and CDR2 YSYEKL. Whole-study findings and limits: When analyzed later, a missense DCLRE1C variant was found to be linked to TCR beta V- and J-gene trimming. The authors later found most CMV-associated TCR beta chains appeared HLA-restricted.

Primers included in the PCR were 60 Vbeta and 13 Jbeta primers. Sequencing was performed with immunoSEQ multiplex PCR; in TCRdb, only in-frame clones are kept and a portion is missing. The sample carries around 150,000 clones, roughly 80% recorded once. The chain couples TRBV4-1 to TRBJ2-5, with unresolved D. Input material: PBMCs. The receptor was isolated from a woman in her forties or fifties in good health and CMV-seronegative. The CDR3 spells CASSQDGLWTQYF. In DNA form, the CDR3 reads TGCGCCAGCAGCCAAGATGGGCTCTGGACCCAGTACTTC.